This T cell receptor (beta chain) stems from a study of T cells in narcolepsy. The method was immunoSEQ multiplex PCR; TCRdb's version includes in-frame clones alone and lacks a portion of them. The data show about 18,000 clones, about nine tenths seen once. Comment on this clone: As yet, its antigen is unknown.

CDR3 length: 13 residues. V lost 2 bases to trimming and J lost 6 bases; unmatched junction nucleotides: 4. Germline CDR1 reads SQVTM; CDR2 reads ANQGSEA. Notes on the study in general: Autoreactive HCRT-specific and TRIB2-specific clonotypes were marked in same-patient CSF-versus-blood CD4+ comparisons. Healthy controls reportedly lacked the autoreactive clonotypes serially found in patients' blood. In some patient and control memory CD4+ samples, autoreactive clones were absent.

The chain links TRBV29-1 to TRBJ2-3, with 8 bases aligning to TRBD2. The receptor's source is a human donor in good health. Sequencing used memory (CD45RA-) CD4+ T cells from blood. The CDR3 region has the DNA TGCAGCGTTGAAACAGCGGGAGTGGATACGCAGTATTTT. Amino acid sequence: CSVETAGVDTQYF.